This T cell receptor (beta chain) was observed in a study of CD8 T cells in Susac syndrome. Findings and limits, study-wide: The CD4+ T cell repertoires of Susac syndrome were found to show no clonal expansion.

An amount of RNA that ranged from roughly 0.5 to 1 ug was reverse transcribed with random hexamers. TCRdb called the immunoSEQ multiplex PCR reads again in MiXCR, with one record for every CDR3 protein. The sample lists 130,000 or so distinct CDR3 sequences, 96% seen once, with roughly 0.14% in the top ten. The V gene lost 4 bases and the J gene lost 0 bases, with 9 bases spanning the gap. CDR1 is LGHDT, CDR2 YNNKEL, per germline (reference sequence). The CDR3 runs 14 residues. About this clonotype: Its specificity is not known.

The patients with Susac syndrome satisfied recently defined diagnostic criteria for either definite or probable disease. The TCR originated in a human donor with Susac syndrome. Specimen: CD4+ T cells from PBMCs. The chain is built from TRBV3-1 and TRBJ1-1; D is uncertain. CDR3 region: CASSLKNMNTEAFF. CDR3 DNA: TGTGCCAGCAGCCTTAAGAACATGAACACTGAAGCTTTCTTT.